The rows below give T cell receptor beta chains drawn from one sample of a study of Graves' ophthalmopathy and Graves' hyperthyroidism. TCRdb analysed the multiplex PCR reads with MiXCR anew, one entry per CDR3 protein. The repertoire has 620,000 or so distinct CDR3 sequences, about 20% of them found once; the top ten carry about 6.6%. The sequenced sample consisted of peripheral blood. These receptors were taken from a woman between 18 and 29 years old with stable Graves' hyperthyroidism. Some clones in this sample may be carry-over from other donors' samples. Each CDR3 is given with its conserved first and last residue. The D gene is left open where the match is weak. Expanded clones are given a class, and other clones once, few, many or no size at all.

d_call j_call v_call clone_size cdr3_nt cdr3_aa
TRBD2 TRBJ2-7 TRBV30 - TGTGCCTGGAGTGTTTCCGGGACTACCTCGGGGGAGCAGTACTTC CAWSVSGTTSGEQYF
- TRBJ2-7 TRBV7-2 - TGTGCCAGCAGCTTAGCTTTGGGGTTGTACGAGCAGTACTTC CASSLALGLYEQYF
TRBD2 TRBJ2-2 TRBV12-3/TRBV12-4 - TGTGCCAGCAGAGACGGGACTAGCGGGACCACCGGGGAGCTGTTTTTT CASRDGTSGTTGELFF
TRBD1 TRBJ1-1 TRBV30 - TGTGCCTGGAGGCGGGACAGGGGTAGCACTGAAGCTTTCTTT CAWRRDRGSTEAFF
- TRBJ2-5 TRBV7-2 once TGTGCCAGCAGCTTAACAGGGTTGTGGGGACAAGAGACCCAGTACTTC CASSLTGLWGQETQYF
- TRBJ1-1 TRBV12-3/TRBV12-4 many TGTGCCAGCAGCCCAGGTGGTGCGAAAGCTTTCTTT CASSPGGAKAFF
TRBD1 TRBJ2-5 TRBV6-1 - TGTGCCAGCAGTGAATCGACAGGGGGCGTAGAGACCCAGTACTTC CASSESTGGVETQYF
- TRBJ2-5 TRBV6-5 - TGTGCCAGCAGTTACTCGGGGGGCCAACAAGAGACCCAGTACTTC CASSYSGGQQETQYF
- TRBJ2-5 TRBV5-1 few TGCGCCAGCAGCGCCGGTTATGAGACCCAGTACTTC CASSAGYETQYF
- TRBJ1-5 TRBV11-2 many TGTGCCAGCAGCTTTGGGGGGCGAGGGCCCCAGCATTTT CASSFGGRGPQHF
- TRBJ1-2 TRBV19 many TGTGCCAGTAGTATAGATGGGCCGGCGCGGTATGGCTACACCTTC CASSIDGPARYGYTF
- TRBJ1-2 TRBV4-2 - TGTGCCAGCAGCCAAGTTTACCCCTCCGGGACAATTAACTATGGCTACACCTTC CASSQVYPSGTINYGYTF
- TRBJ1-2 TRBV20-1 many TGCAGTGCTAGAGACCGGGACACGCTGTCCTATGGCTACACCTTC CSARDRDTLSYGYTF
- TRBJ2-7 TRBV12-3/TRBV12-4 - TGTGCCAGCAGCCCCGGGGCAGTAGGCGAGCAGTACTTC CASSPGAVGEQYF
- TRBJ1-5 TRBV6-2/TRBV6-3 many TGTGCCAGCAATAGGCCAGGGGAGGATCAGCCCCAGCATTTT CASNRPGEDQPQHF
- TRBJ1-5 TRBV19 many TGTGCCAGTATGTCGGGTCAGGGGATTGCTCAGCCCCAGCATTTT CASMSGQGIAQPQHF
TRBD2 TRBJ2-7 TRBV11-2 many TGTGCCAGCAGCTCACGGGGACTAGCGGGAGGGTCTTATCGCGAGCAGTACTTC CASSSRGLAGGSYREQYF
- TRBJ1-1 TRBV5-1 few TGCGCCAGCAGCTTAGACAGCTCAATGAACACTGAAGCTTTCTTT CASSLDSSMNTEAFF